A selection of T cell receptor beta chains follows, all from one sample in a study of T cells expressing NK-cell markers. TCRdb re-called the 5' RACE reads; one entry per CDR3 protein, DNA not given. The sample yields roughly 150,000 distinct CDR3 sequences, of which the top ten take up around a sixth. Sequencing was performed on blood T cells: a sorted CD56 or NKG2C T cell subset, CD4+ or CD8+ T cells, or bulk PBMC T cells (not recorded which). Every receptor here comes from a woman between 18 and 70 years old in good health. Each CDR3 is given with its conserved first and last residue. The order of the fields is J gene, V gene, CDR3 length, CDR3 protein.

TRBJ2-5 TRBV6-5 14 CASSLRGGQETQYF
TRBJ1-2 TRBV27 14 CASSPRTGDYGYTF
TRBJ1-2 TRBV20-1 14 CSARDRVQAYGYTF
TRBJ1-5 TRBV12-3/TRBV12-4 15 CASSLDGTGYQPQHF
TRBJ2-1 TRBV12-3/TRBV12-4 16 CASSLGLAGTKDEQFF
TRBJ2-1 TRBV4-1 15 CASSHSSGSRNEQFF
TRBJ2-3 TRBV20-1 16 CSARDLPGTTTDTQYF
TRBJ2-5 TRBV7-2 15 CASSPSGGHQETQYF
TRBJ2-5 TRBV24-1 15 CATSDLTAGEETQYF
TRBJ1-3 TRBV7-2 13 CASSTTGGNTIYF
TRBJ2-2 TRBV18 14 CASSPRGAAGELFF
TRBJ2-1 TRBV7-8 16 CASSRRLAGIYNEQFF
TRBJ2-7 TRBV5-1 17 CASSLGRGTGPTYEQYF
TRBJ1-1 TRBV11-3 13 CASSSPGDTEAFF
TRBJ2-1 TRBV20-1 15 CSARVSAGTGDEQFF
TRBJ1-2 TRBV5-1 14 CASSLESQGNGYTF
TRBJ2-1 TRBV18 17 CASSPTAGAGSYNEQFF
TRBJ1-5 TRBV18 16 CASSPQGGDSNQPQHF
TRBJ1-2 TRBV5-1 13 CASRPDSNYGYTF
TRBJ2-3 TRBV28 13 CASRGHSTDTQYF
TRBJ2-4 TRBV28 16 CASSFLYGGPKNIQYF
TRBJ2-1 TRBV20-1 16 CSASEPKGGPYNEQFF
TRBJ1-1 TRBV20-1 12 CSARVPNTEAFF
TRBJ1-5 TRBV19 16 CASSWGDNLKNQPQHF
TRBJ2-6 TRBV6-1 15 CASRGLSSGANVLTF
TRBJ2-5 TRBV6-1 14 CATRTPGIQETQYF
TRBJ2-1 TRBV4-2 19 CASRGQGRLAGVNYNEQFF
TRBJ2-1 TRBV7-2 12 CASSSRTSEQFF
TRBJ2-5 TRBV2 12 CASSGREETQYF
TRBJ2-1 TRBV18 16 CASSPLRLAGEFEQFF
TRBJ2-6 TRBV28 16 CASSRASGSGANVLTF
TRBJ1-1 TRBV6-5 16 CASSYSSGTVNTEAFF
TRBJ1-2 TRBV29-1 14 CSAPKEGSFYGYTF
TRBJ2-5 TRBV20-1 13 CSAELSGAETQYF
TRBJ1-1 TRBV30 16 CAWSVLTRAPNTEAFF
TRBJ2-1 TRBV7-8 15 CASSFSGVSGAEQFF
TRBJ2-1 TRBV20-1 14 CSAIHRGRRNEQFF
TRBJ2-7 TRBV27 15 CASSLMAGGSYEQYF